Detailed here is one T cell receptor beta chain. Data came from immunoSEQ multiplex PCR; TCRdb stores just in-frame clones and leaves some out. The table includes a few hundred thousand clones, approximately 90% detected once. Participant age was roughly 18 to 95 years, and participants resided in 20 to 30 US areas. The germline CDR1 and CDR2 sequences are SGHNT and YYREEE (reference sequence). There are 14 residues in the CDR3. Trimming stripped 3 bases from V and 4 bases from J, with 11 bases between. This specimen belongs to a study of blood T cell repertoires in COVID-19. As for the study in general: The United States, Italy and Spain provided the acute and convalescent COVID-19 samples. PBMCs, B-cell-depleted T cells, or T cells provided the cDNA or gDNA that made up the material.

The clonotype originates from a woman aged 18-29 years who had recovered from COVID-19. The chain carries TRBV5-4 and TRBJ1-3; TRBD1 is a possible D gene (6 bases). Sequenced: PBMCs or T cells enriched from blood (not recorded which). The CDR3, as DNA: TGTGCCAGCAGCTCAGGGGACCCCGGAAACACCATATATTTT. It translates to CASSSGDPGNTIYF.